One sample yielded the 5 T cell receptor beta chains listed below, sequenced in a study of T cells in Graves' hyperthyroidism and ophthalmopathy. It was RNA transcripts that yielded the amplified TCR beta CDR3 regions. With the HTBI primer set, the TCR CDR3 went through a first round of RT-PCR. TCRdb re-derived calls from the multiplex PCR reads in MiXCR, one entry per CDR3 protein. The sample holds approximately 430,000 distinct CDR3 sequences; roughly 14% are singletons and the top ten take 13% to 15%. Specimen: blood. These receptors were obtained from a young woman with Graves' hyperthyroidism.

This clonotype was observed a few times. The CDR3, as DNA: TGTGCCAGCAGCCAGGACAGGGTTTTAAACAATGGCTACACCTTC. Its translation is CASSQDRVLNNGYTF. The chain recombines TRBV7-9 with TRBJ1-2, with 8 bases fitting TRBD1. Trimming removed 5 bases from V and 6 bases from J; junction bases left unmatched: 11. The germline CDR1 and CDR2 sequences are SEHNR and FQNEAQ (reference sequence). The CDR3 is made up of 15 amino acids.

This clonotype appeared many times. The CDR3 protein is CASSQLGRGPGNTIYF. In nucleotides, the CDR3 is TGTGCCAGCAGCCAACTCGGCAGGGGGCCTGGAAACACCATATATTTT. The genes are TRBV11-2 and TRBJ1-3; 8 positions match TRBD1. The length of the CDR3 is 16 residues. The V gene's germline CDR1 is SGHAT and CDR2 FQNNGV. Unmatched junction bases numbered 8, after V lost 5 bases and J lost 2 bases.

This clonotype was detected a few times. DNA for the CDR3: TGTGCCAGTAGTATAACTAGCGGGGGGGCCGGATTCGGCTACACAGATACGCAGTATTTT. This gives the protein CASSITSGGAGFGYTDTQYF. The chain is built from TRBV19 and TRBJ2-3, with TRBD2 identical over 13 bases. This CDR3 contains 20 residues. V lost 2 bases and J lost 2; bases outside the gene matches: 13. Per germline, CDR1 LNHDA and CDR2 SQIVND (reference sequence).

This clonotype was counted many times. The V and J genes are TRBV6-2 or TRBV6-3 and TRBJ1-1; no definite D call. The germline V gene encodes CDR1 MNHEY and CDR2 SVGEGT. The V and J ends lost 0 bases and 4 bases respectively, with 21 bases between them. The CDR3 is made up of 18 amino acids. The CDR3 DNA sequence: TGTGCCAGCAGTTACTCGATAGGTAATCTTCTATGGCGCACTGAAGCTTTCTTT. Encoded protein: CASSYSIGNLLWRTEAFF.

Ten or more counts support this clonotype. The chain combines TRBV20-1 with TRBJ1-2; D ambiguous. V lost 0 bases and J 0 bases, leaving 11 bases between the germline ends. In germline, CDR1 is DFQATT, CDR2 SNEGSKA (reference sequence). This CDR3 is built from 15 residues. The CDR3 DNA reads TGCAGTGCTAGAGAATGGGGTCGCGCTAACTATGGCTACACCTTC. Amino acid sequence: CSAREWGRANYGYTF.